This passage covers 17 T cell receptor beta chains from one sample sequenced in a study of synovial regulatory T cells in juvenile arthritis. Clones were read by immunoSEQ multiplex PCR, and TCRdb kept only the in-frame ones, dropping some. Its clone listing holds roughly 8,400 clones. Sequences were obtained from Treg cells from blood. Subset: remaining (HLA-DR-negative) circulating blood Treg cells. The source is a donor aged 2-30 years with juvenile idiopathic arthritis.

This clone is labeled medium-sized (0.01 to 0.1%) based on frequency. The chain links TRBV7-3 to TRBJ2-2; TCRdb outputs TRBD1, but without DNA this stays unchecked. Germline lookup yields CDR1 SGHTA and CDR2 FQGTGA. This CDR3 spans 16 amino acids. DNA is not on record. The CDR3 region is CASSPSGTGGTGELFF.

The J gene is TRBJ2-7, the V gene TRBV5-1. Germline values: CDR1 SGHRS, CDR2 YFSETQ. CDR3 length: 16 residues. No DNA sequence was recorded. The CDR3 spells CASSSAGTELSYEQYF.

The V gene is TRBV16, the J gene TRBJ2-5. Looked up from germline, CDR1 is KGHSY and CDR2 is FQNENV. CDR3 length: 14 amino acids. Only the protein is on record. CDR3 sequence: CASSDTSGGETQYF.

J is TRBJ2-5 and V is TRBV7-2; TCRdb gives TRBD2 as the D gene, but with no DNA this cannot be confirmed. From germline, CDR1 is SGHTA and CDR2 FQGNSA. The CDR3 length is 15 residues. No DNA has been recorded. The CDR3 protein is CASSLQGTSEETQYF.

The V call is TRBV6-1, the J call TRBJ1-2; the D gene TCRdb calls, TRBD1, cannot be checked with no DNA. CDR1 and CDR2 (germline): MNHNS, SASEGT. The CDR3 extends over 13 amino acids. DNA was not recorded. CDR3: CASSVRTGYRYTF.

The rearrangement joins TRBV6-6 to TRBJ2-5; the D gene TCRdb calls, TRBD2, cannot be checked with no DNA. CDR3 size: 16 residues. The nucleotide record is missing. Germline CDR1 and CDR2: MNHNY and SVGAGI (reference sequence). CDR3: CASSYSLLVTPETQYF.

This rearrangement joins TRBV19 to TRBJ1-1; TCRdb reports TRBD1, a call that lacks DNA to check it against. The CDR3 sequence is 17 residues long. DNA for this receptor is not on file. CDR1 and CDR2 from the germline V gene are LNHDA and SQIVND (reference sequence). The CDR3 protein is CASRRGSLREMNTEAFF.

CDR3 loop: CASSDGQIYEQYF. V gene TRBV2 combines with J gene TRBJ2-7; TCRdb's assignment of TRBD1 cannot be checked, as there is no DNA. This CDR3 has 13 amino acids. DNA for this receptor is not on file. Germline V gene lookup returns CDR1 SNHLY and CDR2 FYNNEI. Complete variable domain (other parts from reference TRBV2 and TRBJ2-7): EPEVTQTPSHQVTQMGQEVILRCVPISNHLYFYWYRQILGQKVEFLVSFYNNEISEKSEIFDDQFSVERPDGSNFTLKIRSTKLEDSAMYFCASSDGQIYEQYFGPGTRLTVT.

The chain links TRBV27 to TRBJ2-3; TCRdb indicates TRBD1, and absent DNA this call remains unverified. The CDR3 spans 14 residues. Only the protein sequence is given. Germline lookup yields CDR1 MNHEY and CDR2 SMNVEV (reference sequence). The CDR3 is CASGRQGRADTQYF.

This rearrangement joins TRBV5-6 to TRBJ2-7; as DNA is missing, the TRBD1 call by TCRdb cannot be tested. The CDR3 runs to 15 residues. No nucleotide data were recorded. Looked up from germline, CDR1 is SGHDT and CDR2 is YYEEEE. This CDR3 is CASSLRQGYYHEQYF.

The chain has TRBV6-1 and TRBJ2-7; the D call of TRBD2 rests on TCRdb alone, since no DNA is present to check it. The CDR3 runs 14 residues. No DNA sequence is on record. Germline CDR1 reads MNHNS; CDR2 reads SASEGT. Here the CDR3 reads CASYTGRSSYEQYF.

The rearrangement links TRBV19 to TRBJ2-1; the D call of TRBD2 rests on TCRdb alone, since no DNA is present to check it. The germline V gene has CDR1 LNHDA and CDR2 SQIVND (reference sequence). The CDR3 runs to 17 residues. No nucleotide data were recorded. The CDR3 is CASSRRLAGVFYNEQFF.

The CDR3 region is CASSPGPNYGYTF. The V gene is TRBV6-5, the J gene TRBJ1-2. The CDR3 loop spans 13 amino acids. No DNA is listed. The V gene's germline CDR1 is MNHEY and CDR2 SVGAGI.

The chain combines TRBV27 with TRBJ2-3. Germline-derived CDR1 and CDR2 are MNHEY and SMNVEV (reference sequence). The CDR3 runs to 13 residues. The protein alone is recorded here. The CDR3: CASRGLAPNTQYF.

The chain couples TRBV7-2 to TRBJ2-3. CDR1 SGHTA and CDR2 FQGNSA come from the germline V gene. The CDR3 has 14 amino acids. The nucleotide record is missing. CDR3 residues: CASSLLGEADTQYF.

This clone is deemed medium-sized by its frequency. This chain uses TRBV4-1 with TRBJ1-3. Germline V gene lookup returns CDR1 MGHRA and CDR2 YSYEKL. This CDR3 contains 15 residues. Nucleotide data are not available. CDR3 sequence: CASSQVVRSGNTIYF.

This CDR3 is CASSLASGEKLFF. The genes are TRBV5-1 and TRBJ1-4. Germline V gives CDR1 SGHRS, CDR2 YFSETQ. CDR3 length: 13 residues. The nucleotide record is missing.